Detailed here is one TCR beta chain. CDR3 length: 15 amino acids. The V gene lost 6 bases and the J gene lost 11 bases, with 20 bases spanning the gap. Germline assignment: CDR1 LGHNA and CDR2 YSLEER. The sample belongs to a study of tumor-infiltrating lymphocytes in primary liver carcinoma. From about 490 ng of total RNA, TCR beta-specific cDNA was reverse-transcribed using a constant-region primer. The TCR beta library was amplified through three nested multiplex PCR rounds in a modified ARM-PCR procedure. Each of the first two PCR rounds ran approximately 11 cycles with TRBV1-TRBV30 forward and C-beta reverse primers. From the multiplex PCR reads, TCRdb called clonotypes with MiXCR, one entry per CDR3 protein. In the table there are approximately 110,000 distinct CDR3 sequences, roughly four fifths of which are singletons. Both RNA and DNA were isolated together from approximately 20-30 mg of bulk tissue that had not been sorted.

This TCR derives from a man aged 40-49 years with primary liver carcinoma and hepatitis B virus infection. Specimen: liver tumor tissue from sampling region 3. Subset meaning: tumor region T3, left-lateral pole. This chain joins TRBV4-3 and TRBJ1-6; the D gene is possibly TRBD1 (5 bases). The chain's CDR3 is CASSSGGWANPPLHF. For the CDR3, the DNA is TGCGCCAGCAGTAGTGGGGGTTGGGCGAATCCACCCCTCCACTTT.